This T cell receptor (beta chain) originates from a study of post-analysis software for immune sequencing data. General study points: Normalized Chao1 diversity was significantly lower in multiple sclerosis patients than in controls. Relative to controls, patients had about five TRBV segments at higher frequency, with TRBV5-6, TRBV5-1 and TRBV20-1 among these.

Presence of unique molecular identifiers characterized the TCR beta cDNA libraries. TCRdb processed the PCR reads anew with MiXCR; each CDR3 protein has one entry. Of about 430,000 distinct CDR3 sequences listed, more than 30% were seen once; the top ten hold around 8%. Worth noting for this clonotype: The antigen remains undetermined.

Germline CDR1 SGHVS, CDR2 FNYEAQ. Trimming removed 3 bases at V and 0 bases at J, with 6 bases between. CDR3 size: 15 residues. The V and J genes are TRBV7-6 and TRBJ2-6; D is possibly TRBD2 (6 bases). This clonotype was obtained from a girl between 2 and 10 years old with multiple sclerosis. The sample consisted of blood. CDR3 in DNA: TGTGCCAGCAGCTTCGGGAGCTCTGGGGCCAACGTCCTGACTTTC. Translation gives CASSFGSSGANVLTF.